These 8 T cell receptor beta chains were sequenced from one sample in a study of CD8 T cells in ankylosing spondylitis. TCRdb re-called the 5' RACE reads with MiXCR, one entry per CDR3 protein. Of about 340,000 distinct CDR3 sequences detected, about 15% appear once; the ten largest clones hold less than 1.1%. Sequences were obtained from blood, either unsorted or a sorted T cell fraction (not recorded which). The origin of the receptors is a male donor with ankylosing spondylitis or in good health (not recorded which).

The chain is built from TRBV5-1 and TRBJ2-2, with 8 bases that match TRBD1. Germline V gene lookup returns CDR1 SGHRS and CDR2 YFSETQ. J lost 6 bases, V lost 3 bases, and 16 bases had no gene match. CDR3 size: 18 residues. CDR3 coding DNA: TGCGCCAGCAGCTCTTTACTACTTGGACAGGGATCTTCCGGGGAGCTGTTTTTT. Translated: CASSSLLLGQGSSGELFF.

There are a few counts of this clonotype. CDR3 in amino acids: CASSFLRRESSGNTIYF. As DNA, the CDR3 is TGTGCCAGCAGCTTTTTACGTCGAGAATCCTCTGGAAACACCATATATTTT. The chain employs TRBV6-1 and TRBJ1-3; no firm D call. Germline CDR1 and CDR2: MNHNS and SASEGT. CDR3 size: 17 residues. V was clipped by 6 bases and J by 0 bases, with 18 bases between them.

This clonotype was found a few times. The chain is built from TRBV15 and TRBJ1-5; 11 bases are a match to TRBD1. Germline V gene data show CDR1 as LNHNV and CDR2 as YYDKDF (reference sequence). CDR3 size: 14 residues. Unmatched junction bases numbered 5, after V lost 5 bases and J lost 8 bases. CDR3 sequence (DNA): TGTGCCACCAGCGGCCGGACAGGGGGCGAGCCCCAGCATTTT. Its translation is CATSGRTGGEPQHF. Complete variable domain (other parts from reference TRBV15 and TRBJ1-5): DAMVIQNPRYQVTQFGKPVTLSCSQTLNHNVMYWYQQKSSQAPKLLFHYYDKDFNNEADTPDNFQSRRPNTSFCFLDIRSPGLGDTAMYLCATSGRTGGEPQHFGDGTRLSIL.

This clonotype has just a few counts. Written as DNA, the CDR3 is TGCAGTGCCAGGAAGGGGTCGAATGAGCAGTTCTTC. Its protein product is CSARKGSNEQFF. The rearrangement joins TRBV20-1 to TRBJ2-1, with a possible D match to TRBD1 (5 bases). In germline, CDR1 is DFQATT, CDR2 SNEGSKA (reference sequence). This CDR3 comprises 12 residues. With 6 bases removed from V and 7 bases from J, the gap between germline ends came to 13 bases.

This clonotype showed up just a few times. V gene TRBV6-4 combines with J gene TRBJ1-2; D gene unclear. V was cut by 6 bases and J by 0 bases, with 8 bases left in between. Germline V gene data show CDR1 as MRHNA and CDR2 as SNTAGT. The CDR3 is 13 residues long. In nucleotides, the CDR3 is TGTGCCAGCAGACCAGAAGCTAACTATGGCTACACCTTC. It translates to CASRPEANYGYTF.

This clonotype was found a few times. This chain joins TRBV5-6 and TRBJ1-1; D not certain. CDR3 length equals 14 residues. In germline, CDR1 is SGHDT, CDR2 YYEEEE. The germline V and J ends were trimmed by 4 bases and 1 base, with 11 bases remaining between them. The CDR3 reads CASSPTGANTEAFF. CDR3 bases: TGTGCCAGCAGCCCGACGGGAGCGAACACTGAAGCTTTCTTT.

This clonotype showed up many times. The V gene is TRBV12-3 or TRBV12-4, the J gene TRBJ1-1, with unresolved D. The CDR3 extends over 14 amino acids. V gave up 1 base and J gave up 2 bases, with 8 bases separating them. CDR3 region: CASSLGQINTEAFF. CDR3 nucleotides: TGTGCCAGCAGTTTAGGTCAGATTAACACTGAAGCTTTCTTT.

This clonotype appeared a few times. The chain couples TRBV6-1 to TRBJ2-3; 7 bases fit TRBD1. Germline CDR1 MNHNS, CDR2 SASEGT. Trimming cost V 8 bases and J 2 bases; bases outside gene matches: 10. This CDR3 has 15 amino acids. The CDR3 DNA reads TGTGCCAGCTCCACCGGGACAGCCGACACAGATACGCAGTATTTT. Its translation is CASSTGTADTDTQYF.